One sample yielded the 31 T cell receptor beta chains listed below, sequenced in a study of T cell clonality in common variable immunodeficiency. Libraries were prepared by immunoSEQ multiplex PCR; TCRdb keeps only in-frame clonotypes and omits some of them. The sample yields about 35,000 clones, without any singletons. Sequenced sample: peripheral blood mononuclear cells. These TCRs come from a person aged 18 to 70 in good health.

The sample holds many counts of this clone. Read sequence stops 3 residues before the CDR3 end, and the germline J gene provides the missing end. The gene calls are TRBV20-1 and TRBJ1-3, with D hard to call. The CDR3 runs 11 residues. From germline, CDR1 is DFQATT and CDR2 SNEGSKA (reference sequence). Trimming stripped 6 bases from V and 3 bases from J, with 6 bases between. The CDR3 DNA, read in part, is TGCAGTGCGATCGGTGGAAACACC. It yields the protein CSAIGGNT. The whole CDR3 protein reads CSAIGGNTIYF.

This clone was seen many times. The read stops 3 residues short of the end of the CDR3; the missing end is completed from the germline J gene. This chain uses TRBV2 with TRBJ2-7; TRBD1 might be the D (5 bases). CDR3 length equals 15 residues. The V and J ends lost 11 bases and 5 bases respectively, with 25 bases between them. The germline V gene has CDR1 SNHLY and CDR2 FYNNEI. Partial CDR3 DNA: TGTGCCGGAGAAAGGGGCAGTCCGGACAAAAACGAG. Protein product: CAGERGSPDKNE. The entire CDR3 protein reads CAGERGSPDKNEQYF.

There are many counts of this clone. The CDR3 region is CAWSIRGANSPLHF. Incomplete CDR3 DNA: TGTGCCTGGAGTATCAGGGGAGCCAATTCACCC. The J gene is TRBJ1-6, the V gene TRBV30, with D maybe TRBD1 (6 bases). The read gets to within 3 residues of the CDR3 end, and the germline J gene fills in the rest. Germline V CDR1 and CDR2: GTSNPN, SVGIG (reference sequence). V gave up 2 bases and J gave up 7 bases, with 12 bases separating them. The CDR3 has 14 amino acids. Full variable domain (rest looked up from reference TRBV30 and TRBJ1-6): SQTIHQWPATLVQPVGSPLSLECTVEGTSNPNLYWYRQAAGRGLQLLFYSVGIGQISSEVPQNLSASRPQDRQFILSSKKLLLSDSGFYLCAWSIRGANSPLHFGNGTRLTVT.

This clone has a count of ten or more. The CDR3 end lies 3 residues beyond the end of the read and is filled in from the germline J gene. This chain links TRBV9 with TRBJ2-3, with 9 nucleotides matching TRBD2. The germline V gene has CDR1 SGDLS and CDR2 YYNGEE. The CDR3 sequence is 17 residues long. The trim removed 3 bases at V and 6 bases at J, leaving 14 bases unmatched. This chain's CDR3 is CASSASRLAGSGDTQYF. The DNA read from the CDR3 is TGTGCCAGCAGCGCCTCCCGGCTAGCGGGGTCCGGGGATACG.

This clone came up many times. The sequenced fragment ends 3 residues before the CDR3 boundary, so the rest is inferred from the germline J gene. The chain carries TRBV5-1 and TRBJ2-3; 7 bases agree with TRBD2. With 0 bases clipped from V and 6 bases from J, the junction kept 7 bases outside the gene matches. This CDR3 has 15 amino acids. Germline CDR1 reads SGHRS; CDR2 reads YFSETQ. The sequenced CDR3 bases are TGCGCCAGCAGCTTGGCCGGGGGGAGAGGGGATACG. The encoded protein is CASSLAGGRGDT. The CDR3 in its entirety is CASSLAGGRGDTQYF.

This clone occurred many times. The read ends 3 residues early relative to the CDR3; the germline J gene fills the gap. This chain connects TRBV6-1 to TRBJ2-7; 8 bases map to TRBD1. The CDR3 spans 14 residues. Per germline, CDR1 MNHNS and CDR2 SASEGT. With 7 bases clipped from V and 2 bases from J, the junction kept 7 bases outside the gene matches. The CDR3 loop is CASNDRGFTYEQYF. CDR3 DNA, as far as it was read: TGTGCCAGCAATGACAGGGGCTTTACCTACGAG.

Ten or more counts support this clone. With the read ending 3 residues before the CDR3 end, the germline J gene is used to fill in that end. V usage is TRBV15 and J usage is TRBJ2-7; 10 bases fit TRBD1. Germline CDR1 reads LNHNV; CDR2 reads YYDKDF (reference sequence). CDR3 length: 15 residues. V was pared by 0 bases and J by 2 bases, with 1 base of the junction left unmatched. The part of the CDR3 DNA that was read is TGTGCCACCAGCAGAGAGGGGACAGGGGCCTACGAG. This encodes CATSREGTGAYE. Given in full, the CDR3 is CATSREGTGAYEQYF.

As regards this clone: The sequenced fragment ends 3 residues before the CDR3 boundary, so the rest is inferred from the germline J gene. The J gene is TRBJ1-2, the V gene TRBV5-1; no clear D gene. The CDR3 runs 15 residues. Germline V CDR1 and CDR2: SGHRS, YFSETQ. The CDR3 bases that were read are TGCGCCAGCAGACGGACTAGCGGGAGCTCCTACGAC. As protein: CASRRTSGSSYD. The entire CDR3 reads CASRRTSGSSYDYTF.

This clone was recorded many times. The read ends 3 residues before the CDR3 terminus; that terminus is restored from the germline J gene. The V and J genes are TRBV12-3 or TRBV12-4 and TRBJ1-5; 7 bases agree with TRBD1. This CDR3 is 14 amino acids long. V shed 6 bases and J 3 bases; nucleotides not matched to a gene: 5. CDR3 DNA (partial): TGTGCCAGCAGCGGACAGGCTCCCAATCAGCCC. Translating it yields CASSGQAPNQP. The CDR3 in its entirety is CASSGQAPNQPQHF.

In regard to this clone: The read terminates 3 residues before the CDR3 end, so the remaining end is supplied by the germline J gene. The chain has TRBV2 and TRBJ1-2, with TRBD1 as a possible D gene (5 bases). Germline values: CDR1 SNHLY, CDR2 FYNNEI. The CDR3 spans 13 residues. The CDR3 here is CASSEEGPWGYTF. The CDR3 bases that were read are TGTGCCAGCAGTGAAGAGGGGCCCTGGGGC.

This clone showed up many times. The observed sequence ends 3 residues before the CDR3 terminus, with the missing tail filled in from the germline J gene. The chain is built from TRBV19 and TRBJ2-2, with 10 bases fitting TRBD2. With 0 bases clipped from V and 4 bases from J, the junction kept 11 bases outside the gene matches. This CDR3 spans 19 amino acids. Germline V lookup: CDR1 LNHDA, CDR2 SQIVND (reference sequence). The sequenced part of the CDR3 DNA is TGTGCCAGTAGTATAGATCTGGGCGCCGGGACTAGCGTCACCGGGGAG. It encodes CASSIDLGAGTSVTGE. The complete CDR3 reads CASSIDLGAGTSVTGELFF.

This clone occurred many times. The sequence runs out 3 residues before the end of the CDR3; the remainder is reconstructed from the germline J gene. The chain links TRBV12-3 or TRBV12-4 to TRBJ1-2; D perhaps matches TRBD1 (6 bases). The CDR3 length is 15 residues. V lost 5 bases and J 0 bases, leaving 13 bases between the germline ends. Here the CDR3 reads CASSGGRDTNYGYTF. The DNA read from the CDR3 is TGTGCCAGCAGTGGAGGCCGGGACACTAACTATGGC.

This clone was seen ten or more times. The sequenced CDR3 bases are TGTGCCAGCAGCTTAGTCGGAGATACG. It translates to CASSLVGDT. The entire CDR3 reads CASSLVGDTQYF. The gene calls are TRBV7-6 and TRBJ2-3; D uncertain. The read comes to an end 3 residues before the CDR3 does, leaving the germline J gene to fill in the end. Germline V gives CDR1 SGHVS, CDR2 FNYEAQ. The CDR3 is 12 residues long. Trimming removed 1 base from V and 5 bases from J, with 4 bases in between.

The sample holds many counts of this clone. CDR3 DNA, as far as it was read: TGCGCCAGCAGCTTGCCGGGACTAGCGGGTTTGGGTGAG. Its translation is CASSLPGLAGLGE. The whole CDR3 region reads CASSLPGLAGLGEQFF. The chain uses TRBV5-1 and TRBJ2-1; 12 bases align to TRBD2. From the germline J gene comes the end of the CDR3, since the read stops 3 residues before it. V lost 1 base to trimming and J lost 9 bases; unmatched junction nucleotides: 8. This CDR3 region has 16 residues. From germline, CDR1 is SGHRS and CDR2 YFSETQ.

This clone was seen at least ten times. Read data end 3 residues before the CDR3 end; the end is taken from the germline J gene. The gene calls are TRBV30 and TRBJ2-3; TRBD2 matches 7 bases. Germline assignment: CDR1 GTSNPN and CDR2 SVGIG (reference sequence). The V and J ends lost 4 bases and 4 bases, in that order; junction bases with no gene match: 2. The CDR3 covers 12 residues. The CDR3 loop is CAWTSGADTQYF. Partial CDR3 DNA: TGTGCCTGGACTAGCGGCGCAGATACG. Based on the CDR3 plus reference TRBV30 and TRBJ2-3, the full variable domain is SQTIHQWPATLVQPVGSPLSLECTVEGTSNPNLYWYRQAAGRGLQLLFYSVGIGQISSEVPQNLSASRPQDRQFILSSKKLLLSDSGFYLCAWTSGADTQYFGPGTRLTVL.

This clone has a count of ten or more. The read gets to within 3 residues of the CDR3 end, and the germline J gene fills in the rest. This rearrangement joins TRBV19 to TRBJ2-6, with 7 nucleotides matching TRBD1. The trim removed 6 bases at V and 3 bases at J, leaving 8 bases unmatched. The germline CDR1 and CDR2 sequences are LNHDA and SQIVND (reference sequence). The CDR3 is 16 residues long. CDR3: CASSLTGLGGANVLTF. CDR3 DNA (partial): TGTGCCAGTAGCCTGACAGGGCTTGGTGGGGCCAACGTC.

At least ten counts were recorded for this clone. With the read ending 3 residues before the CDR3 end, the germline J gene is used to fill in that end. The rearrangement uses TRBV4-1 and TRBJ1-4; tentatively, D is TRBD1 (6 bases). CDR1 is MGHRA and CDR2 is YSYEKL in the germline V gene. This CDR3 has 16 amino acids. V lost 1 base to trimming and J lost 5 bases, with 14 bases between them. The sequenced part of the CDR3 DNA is TGCGCCAGCAGCCAAGTTATTTCAGGGGCAAATGAAAAA. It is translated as CASSQVISGANEK. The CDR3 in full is CASSQVISGANEKLFF.

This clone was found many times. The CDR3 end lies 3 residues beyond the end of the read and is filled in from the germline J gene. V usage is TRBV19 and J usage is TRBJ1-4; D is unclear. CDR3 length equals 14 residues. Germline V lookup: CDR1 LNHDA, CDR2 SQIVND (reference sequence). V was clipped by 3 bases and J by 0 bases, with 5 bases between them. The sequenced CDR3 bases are TGTGCCAGTAGTATCACAGCAACTAATGAAAAA. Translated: CASSITATNEK. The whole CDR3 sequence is CASSITATNEKLFF. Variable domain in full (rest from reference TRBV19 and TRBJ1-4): DGGITQSPKYLFRKEGQNVTLSCEQNLNHDAMYWYRQDPGQGLRLIYYSQIVNDFQKGDIAEGYSVSREKKESFPLTVTSAQKNPTAFYLCASSITATNEKLFFGSGTQLSVL.

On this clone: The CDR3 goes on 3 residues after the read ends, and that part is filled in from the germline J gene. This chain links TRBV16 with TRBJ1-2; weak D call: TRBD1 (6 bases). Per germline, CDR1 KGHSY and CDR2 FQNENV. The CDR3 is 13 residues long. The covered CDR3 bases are TGTGCCAGCAACCCCTCACAGGGTTGGGGC. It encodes CASNPSQGWG. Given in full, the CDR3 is CASNPSQGWGYTF.

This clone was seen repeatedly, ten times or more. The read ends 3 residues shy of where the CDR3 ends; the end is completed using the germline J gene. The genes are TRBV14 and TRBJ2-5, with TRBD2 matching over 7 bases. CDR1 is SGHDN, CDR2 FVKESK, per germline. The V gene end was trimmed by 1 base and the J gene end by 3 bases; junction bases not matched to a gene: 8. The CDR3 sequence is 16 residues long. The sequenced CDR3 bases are TGTGCCAGCAGCCAAGTGACACTAGCGCTTAAAGAGACC. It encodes CASSQVTLALKET. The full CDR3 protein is CASSQVTLALKETQYF.

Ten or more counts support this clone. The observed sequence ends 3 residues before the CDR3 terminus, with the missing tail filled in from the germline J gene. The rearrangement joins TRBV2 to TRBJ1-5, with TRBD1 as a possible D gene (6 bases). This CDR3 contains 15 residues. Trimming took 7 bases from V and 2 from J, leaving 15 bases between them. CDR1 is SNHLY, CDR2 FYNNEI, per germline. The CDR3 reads CASNEGGDGNQPQHF. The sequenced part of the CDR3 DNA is TGTGCCAGCAACGAGGGGGGGGACGGCAATCAGCCC.

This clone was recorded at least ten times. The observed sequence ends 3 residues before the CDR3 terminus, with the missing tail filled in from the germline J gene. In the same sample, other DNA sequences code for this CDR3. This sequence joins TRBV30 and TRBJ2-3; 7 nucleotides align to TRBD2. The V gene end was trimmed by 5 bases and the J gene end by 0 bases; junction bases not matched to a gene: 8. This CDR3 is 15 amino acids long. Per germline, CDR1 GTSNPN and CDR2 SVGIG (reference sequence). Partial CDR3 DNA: TGTGCCTGGGGGGCGGGGGAATACAGCACAGATACG. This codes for CAWGAGEYSTDT. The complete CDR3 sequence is CAWGAGEYSTDTQYF. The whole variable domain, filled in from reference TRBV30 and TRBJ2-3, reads SQTIHQWPATLVQPVGSPLSLECTVEGTSNPNLYWYRQAAGRGLQLLFYSVGIGQISSEVPQNLSASRPQDRQFILSSKKLLLSDSGFYLCAWGAGEYSTDTQYFGPGTRLTVL.

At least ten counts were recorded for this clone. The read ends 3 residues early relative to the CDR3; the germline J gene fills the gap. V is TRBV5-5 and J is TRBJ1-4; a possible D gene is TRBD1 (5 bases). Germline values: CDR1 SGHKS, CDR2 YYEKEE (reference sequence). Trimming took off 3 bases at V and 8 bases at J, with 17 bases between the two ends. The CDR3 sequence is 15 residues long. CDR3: CASSSEGSPVEKLFF. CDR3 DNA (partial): TGTGCCAGCAGCTCGGAGGGGAGTCCGGTAGAAAAA.

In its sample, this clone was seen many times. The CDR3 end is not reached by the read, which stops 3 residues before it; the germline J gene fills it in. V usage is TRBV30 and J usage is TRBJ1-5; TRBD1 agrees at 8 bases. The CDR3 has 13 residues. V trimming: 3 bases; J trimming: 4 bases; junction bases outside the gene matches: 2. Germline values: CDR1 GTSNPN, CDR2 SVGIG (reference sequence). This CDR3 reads CAWSRQGNQPQHF. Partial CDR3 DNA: TGTGCCTGGAGCCGACAGGGGAATCAGCCC.

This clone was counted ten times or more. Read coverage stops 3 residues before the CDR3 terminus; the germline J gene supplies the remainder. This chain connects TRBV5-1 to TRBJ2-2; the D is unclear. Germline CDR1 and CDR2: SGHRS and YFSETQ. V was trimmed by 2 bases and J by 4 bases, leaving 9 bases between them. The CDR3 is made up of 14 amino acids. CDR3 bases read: TGCGCCAGCAGCTTTAGGGTTGGCACCGGGGAG. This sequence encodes CASSFRVGTGE. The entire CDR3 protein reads CASSFRVGTGELFF.

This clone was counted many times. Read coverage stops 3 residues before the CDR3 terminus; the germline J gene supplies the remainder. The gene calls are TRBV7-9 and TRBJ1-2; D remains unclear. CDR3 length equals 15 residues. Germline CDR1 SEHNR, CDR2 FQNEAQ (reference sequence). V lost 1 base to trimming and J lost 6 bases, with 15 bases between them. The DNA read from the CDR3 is TGTGCCAGCAGCTTAGAAGGACTTCTAGGAGATGGC. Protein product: CASSLEGLLGDG. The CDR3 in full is CASSLEGLLGDGYTF.

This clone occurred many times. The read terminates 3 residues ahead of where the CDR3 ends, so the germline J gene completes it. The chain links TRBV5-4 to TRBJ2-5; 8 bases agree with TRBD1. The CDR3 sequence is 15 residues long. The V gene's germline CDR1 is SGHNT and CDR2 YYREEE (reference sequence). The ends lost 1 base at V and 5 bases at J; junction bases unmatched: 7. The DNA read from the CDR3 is TGTGCCAGCAGCTTGCTGGACAGGGAGGAGGAGACC. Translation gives CASSLLDREEET. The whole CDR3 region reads CASSLLDREEETQYF.

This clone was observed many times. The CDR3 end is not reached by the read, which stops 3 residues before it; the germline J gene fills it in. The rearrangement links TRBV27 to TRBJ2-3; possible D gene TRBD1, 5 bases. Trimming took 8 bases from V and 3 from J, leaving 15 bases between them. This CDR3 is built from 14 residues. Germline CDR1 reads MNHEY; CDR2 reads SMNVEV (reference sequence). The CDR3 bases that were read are TGTGCCAGCTGGAGACAGAGACTTACAGATACG. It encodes CASWRQRLTDT. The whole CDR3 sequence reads CASWRQRLTDTQYF.

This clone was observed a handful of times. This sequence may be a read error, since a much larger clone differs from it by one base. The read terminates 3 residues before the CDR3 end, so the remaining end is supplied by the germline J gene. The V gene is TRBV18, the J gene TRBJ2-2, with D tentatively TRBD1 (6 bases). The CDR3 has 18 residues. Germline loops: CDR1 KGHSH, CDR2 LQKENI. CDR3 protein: CASSPATGTLATNEKLFF. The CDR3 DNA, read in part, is TGTGCCAGCTCACCCGCGACAGGCACTCTTGCAACTAATGAAAAG.

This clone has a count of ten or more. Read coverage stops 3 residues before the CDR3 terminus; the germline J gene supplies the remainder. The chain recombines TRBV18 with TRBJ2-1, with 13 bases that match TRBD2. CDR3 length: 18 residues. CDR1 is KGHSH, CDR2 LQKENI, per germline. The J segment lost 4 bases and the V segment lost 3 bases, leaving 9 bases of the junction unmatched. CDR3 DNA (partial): TGTGCCAGCTCACCCGGGACTAGCGGGGCGGACCAGTACAATGAG. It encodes CASSPGTSGADQYNE. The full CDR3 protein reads CASSPGTSGADQYNEQFF.

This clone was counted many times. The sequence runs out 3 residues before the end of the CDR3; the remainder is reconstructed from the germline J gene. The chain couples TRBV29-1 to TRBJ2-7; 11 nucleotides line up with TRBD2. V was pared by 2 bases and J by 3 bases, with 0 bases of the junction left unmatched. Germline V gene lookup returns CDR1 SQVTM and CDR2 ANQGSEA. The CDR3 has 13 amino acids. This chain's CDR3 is CSVELAGGYEQYF. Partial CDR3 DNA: TGCAGCGTTGAACTAGCGGGGGGCTACGAG.